The 20 T cell receptor beta chains in this list originate from one sample, sequenced in a study of CD8+ T cells in alopecia areata. Treatment defined: oral pan-JAK inhibitor, 5-10 mg twice daily. The sequencing template was cDNA reverse transcribed from extracted RNA. The repertoire was sequenced with immunoSEQ multiplex PCR; TCRdb's copy has only in-frame clones and lacks some. The repertoire holds around 200,000 clones, with about 53% as singletons. The material sequenced was CD8+ T cells sorted from blood, taken at week 24, from a patient treated with tofacitinib. The receptors originated from a human donor with alopecia areata.

The V call is TRBV7-7, the J call TRBJ1-6; D uncertain. V dropped 3 bases and J dropped 0 bases, with 15 bases sitting between them. The CDR3 contains 18 residues. Per germline, CDR1 SSHAT and CDR2 FNYEAQ (reference sequence). CDR3 sequence (DNA): TGTGCCAGCAGCTTCCCGTCTGGACCCTACTCCTATAATTCACCCCTCCACTTT. Protein sequence: CASSFPSGPYSYNSPLHF.

Here the CDR3 DNA reads TGCAGCGTTGAATCGGGGGGTGGTGGCTACACCTTC. This codes for CSVESGGGGYTF. The rearrangement links TRBV29-1 to TRBJ1-2, with D tentatively TRBD1 (5 bases). This CDR3 comprises 12 residues. Germline lookup yields CDR1 SQVTM and CDR2 ANQGSEA. Deletions cut 2 bases from V and 7 bases from J, with 11 bases between.

The rearrangement uses TRBV28 and TRBJ1-4; 7 positions match TRBD1. Germline CDR1 reads MDHEN; CDR2 reads SYDVKM. The CDR3 is 15 residues long. With V trimmed by 6 bases and J by 6 bases, 10 bases remained unmatched. The DNA of the CDR3 is TGTGCCAGCAGGATACCAGGACAGGACTATGAAAAACTGTTTTTT. This encodes CASRIPGQDYEKLFF.

This clone showed up just a few times. The chain employs TRBV11-2 and TRBJ2-7; tentatively, D is TRBD2 (6 bases). This CDR3 is 15 amino acids long. Germline V gene sequence: CDR1 SGHAT, CDR2 FQNNGV. The V gene lost 1 base and the J gene lost 1 base, with 11 bases spanning the gap. CDR3 protein: CASSLASSVSYEQYF. Here the CDR3 DNA reads TGTGCCAGCAGCTTAGCGTCTAGCGTGTCCTACGAGCAGTACTTC.

The V and J genes are TRBV11-2 and TRBJ2-7, with unresolved D. This CDR3 is 14 amino acids long. Germline-derived CDR1 and CDR2 are SGHAT and FQNNGV. Trimming cost V 1 base and J 2 bases, with 9 bases left between them. The CDR3 region is CASSLGPLPYEQYF. CDR3 in DNA: TGTGCCAGCAGCTTAGGACCTCTTCCCTACGAGCAGTACTTC.

The chain uses TRBV13 and TRBJ2-7; D ambiguous. This CDR3 comprises 14 residues. CDR1 is PRHDT, CDR2 FYEKMQ, per germline (reference sequence). The V end was cut by 2 bases, the J end by 0 bases, with 8 bases between. This CDR3 is CASSLSRSSYEQYF. The CDR3 DNA reads as TGTGCCAGCAGCTTAAGCAGGTCCTCCTACGAGCAGTACTTC.

This clone turned up a few times. The chain joins TRBV6-5 to TRBJ1-5, with no clear D. V lost 8 bases and J 0 bases, leaving 11 bases between the germline ends. Looked up from germline, CDR1 is MNHEY and CDR2 is SVGAGI. The CDR3 consists of 14 residues. CDR3 sequence: CASSSGYSNQPQHF. The CDR3 region has the DNA TGTGCCAGCTCCTCGGGCTATAGCAATCAGCCCCAGCATTTT.

This clone was seen more than once but under ten times. This rearrangement joins TRBV2 to TRBJ2-6; TRBD1 matches at 7 bases. From germline, CDR1 is SNHLY and CDR2 FYNNEI. The V segment lost 3 bases and the J segment 0 bases; nucleotides outside the gene matches: 2. This CDR3 has 16 amino acids. The CDR3 reads CASSEGQSSGANVLTF. Here the CDR3 DNA reads TGTGCCAGCAGTGAGGGACAGAGCTCTGGGGCCAACGTCCTGACTTTC.

This clone was detected only a few times. The CDR3 loop is CSVEGGGDGYTF. For the CDR3, the DNA is TGCAGCGTTGAGGGGGGAGGGGACGGCTACACCTTC. The V call is TRBV29-1, the J call TRBJ1-2; weak D call: TRBD1 (5 bases). Germline V gene data show CDR1 as SQVTM and CDR2 as ANQGSEA. The CDR3 consists of 12 residues. The germline V and J ends were trimmed by 3 bases and 8 bases, with 13 bases remaining between them.

The chain combines TRBV19 with TRBJ2-1, with D perhaps TRBD1 (5 bases). The V and J ends lost 5 bases and 1 base respectively, with 9 bases between them. The CDR3 is made up of 14 amino acids. CDR1 and CDR2 from the germline V gene are LNHDA and SQIVND (reference sequence). CDR3 DNA sequence: TGTGCCAGTAGTTTAGGGGCTTCCTACAATGAGCAGTTCTTC. It codes for CASSLGASYNEQFF.

V and J are TRBV27 and TRBJ2-5; TRBD1 matches 11 bases. This CDR3 spans 16 amino acids. Germline V gene lookup returns CDR1 MNHEY and CDR2 SMNVEV (reference sequence). Germline trimming cut 5 bases from V and 5 bases from J; bases unmatched to any gene: 10. The DNA of the CDR3 is TGTGCCAGCAGTCGGACCGGACAGGGGGCGGGCGAGACCCAGTACTTC. This translates into CASSRTGQGAGETQYF.

This clone was detected only a few times. V is TRBV27 and J is TRBJ1-5; D is possibly TRBD1 (6 bases). V was clipped by 6 bases and J by 4 bases, with 13 bases between them. The CDR3 has 14 residues. Germline values: CDR1 MNHEY, CDR2 SMNVEV (reference sequence). The CDR3 loop is CASSIRDRNQPQHF. For the CDR3, the DNA is TGTGCCAGCAGCATCCGCGACAGGAATCAGCCCCAGCATTTT.

This chain links TRBV11-1 with TRBJ1-2; D is unresolved. This CDR3 is 13 amino acids long. V lost 3 bases, J lost 4 bases, and 9 bases lay in between. Germline V lookup: CDR1 SGHAT, CDR2 FQDESV (reference sequence). The CDR3 sequence: CASSLDYGYGYTF. The CDR3 region has the DNA TGTGCCAGCAGCTTGGACTACGGCTATGGCTACACCTTC.

V gene TRBV7-8 combines with J gene TRBJ2-1; D is perhaps TRBD2 (5 bases). The V end lost 5 bases, the J end lost 3 bases, and 8 bases lay between the germline ends. The CDR3 is 13 residues long. CDR1 and CDR2 (germline): SGHVS, FQNEAQ. The CDR3 region is CASSDRDYNEQFF. CDR3 coding DNA: TGTGCCAGCAGCGACCGGGACTACAATGAGCAGTTCTTC.

This clone has just a few counts. J is TRBJ2-7 and V is TRBV4-3, with TRBD2 identical over 9 bases. Losses at the gene ends were 0 bases for V and 3 bases for J; bases not matched to a gene: 15. Germline V gives CDR1 LGHNA, CDR2 YSLEER. The CDR3 runs 19 residues. The CDR3 protein is CASSQDTGYEERGVYEQYF. In nucleotides, the CDR3 is TGCGCCAGCAGCCAAGATACCGGCTATGAGGAGCGGGGGGTCTACGAGCAGTACTTC.

The chain links TRBV11-2 to TRBJ2-7, with unresolved D. V gave up 1 base and J gave up 4 bases, with 8 bases separating them. CDR1 and CDR2 (germline): SGHAT, FQNNGV. The CDR3 is made up of 13 amino acids. As DNA, the CDR3 is TGTGCCAGCAGCTTAGGGGCTCAATACGAGCAGTACTTC. Its protein is CASSLGAQYEQYF.

This chain links TRBV30 with TRBJ2-4, with 7 bases aligning to TRBD2. Looked up from germline, CDR1 is GTSNPN and CDR2 is SVGIG (reference sequence). With V trimmed by 2 bases and J by 10 bases, 8 bases remained unmatched. The CDR3 runs 13 residues. CDR3 protein: CAWSSGPGGIQYF. The CDR3 DNA sequence: TGTGCCTGGAGTTCCGGACCGGGGGGTATTCAGTACTTC.

Only a few counts were recorded for this clone. The rearrangement uses TRBV9 and TRBJ2-3; D is unresolved. Germline CDR1 SGDLS, CDR2 YYNGEE. V was cut by 3 bases and J by 0 bases, with 8 bases left in between. The CDR3 length is 14 residues. The CDR3: CASSGRASTDTQYF. DNA for the CDR3: TGTGCCAGCAGCGGGAGAGCTAGCACAGATACGCAGTATTTT.

The chain combines TRBV13 with TRBJ1-1, with D uncertain. Germline V gene data show CDR1 as PRHDT and CDR2 as FYEKMQ (reference sequence). The ends were cut back, 2 bases at V and 1 base at J, with 5 bases in the middle. This CDR3 comprises 13 residues. CDR3 nucleotide sequence: TGTGCCAGCAGCTTAACGGGGAACACTGAAGCTTTCTTT. It yields the protein CASSLTGNTEAFF. The full variable domain, in which reference TRBV13 and TRBJ1-1 provide the parts outside the CDR3, is AAGVIQSPRHLIKEKRETATLKCYPIPRHDTVYWYQQGPGQDPQFLISFYEKMQSDKGSIPDRFSAQQFSDYHSELNMSSLELGDSALYFCASSLTGNTEAFFGQGTRLTVV.

The CDR3 DNA is TGTGCCAGCAGCCTACCTCGGACAGGGGGCACTGAAGCTTTCTTT. It encodes CASSLPRTGGTEAFF. This sequence joins TRBV28 and TRBJ1-1; 10 nucleotides line up with TRBD1. Germline-derived CDR1 and CDR2 are MDHEN and SYDVKM. The V and J ends lost 6 bases and 4 bases, in that order; junction bases with no gene match: 8. This CDR3 comprises 15 residues.